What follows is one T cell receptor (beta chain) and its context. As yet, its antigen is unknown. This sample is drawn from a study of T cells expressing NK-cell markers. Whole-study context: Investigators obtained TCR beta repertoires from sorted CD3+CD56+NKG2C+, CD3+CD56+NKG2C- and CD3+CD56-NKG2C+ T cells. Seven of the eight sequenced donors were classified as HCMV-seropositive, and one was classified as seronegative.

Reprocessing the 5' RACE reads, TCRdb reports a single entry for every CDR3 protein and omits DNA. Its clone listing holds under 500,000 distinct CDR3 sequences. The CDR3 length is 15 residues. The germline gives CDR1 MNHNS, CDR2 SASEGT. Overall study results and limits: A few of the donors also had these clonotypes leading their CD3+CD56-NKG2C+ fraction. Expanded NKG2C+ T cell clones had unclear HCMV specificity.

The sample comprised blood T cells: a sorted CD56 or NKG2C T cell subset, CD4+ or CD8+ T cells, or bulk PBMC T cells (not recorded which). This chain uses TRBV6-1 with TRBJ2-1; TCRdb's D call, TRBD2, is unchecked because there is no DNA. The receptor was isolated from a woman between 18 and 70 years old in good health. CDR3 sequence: CASSLRLASYNEQFF.